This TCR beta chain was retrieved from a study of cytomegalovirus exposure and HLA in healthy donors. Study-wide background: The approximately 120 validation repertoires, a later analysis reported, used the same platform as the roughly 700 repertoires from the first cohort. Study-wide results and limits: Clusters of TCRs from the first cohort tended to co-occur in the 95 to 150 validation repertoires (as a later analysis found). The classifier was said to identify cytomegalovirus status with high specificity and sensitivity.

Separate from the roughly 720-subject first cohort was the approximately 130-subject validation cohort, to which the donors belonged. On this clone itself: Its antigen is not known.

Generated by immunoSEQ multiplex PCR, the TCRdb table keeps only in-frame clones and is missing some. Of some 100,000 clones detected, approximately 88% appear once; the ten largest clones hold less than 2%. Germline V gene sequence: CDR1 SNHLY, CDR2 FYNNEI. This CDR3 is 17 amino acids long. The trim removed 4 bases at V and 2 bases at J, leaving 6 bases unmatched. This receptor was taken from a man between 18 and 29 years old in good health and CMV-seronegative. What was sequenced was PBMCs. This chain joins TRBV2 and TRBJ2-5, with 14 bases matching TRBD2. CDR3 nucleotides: TGTGCCAGCAGTGGCGGGACTAGCGGGAGAGCACAAGAGACCCAGTACTTC. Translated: CASSGGTSGRAQETQYF.